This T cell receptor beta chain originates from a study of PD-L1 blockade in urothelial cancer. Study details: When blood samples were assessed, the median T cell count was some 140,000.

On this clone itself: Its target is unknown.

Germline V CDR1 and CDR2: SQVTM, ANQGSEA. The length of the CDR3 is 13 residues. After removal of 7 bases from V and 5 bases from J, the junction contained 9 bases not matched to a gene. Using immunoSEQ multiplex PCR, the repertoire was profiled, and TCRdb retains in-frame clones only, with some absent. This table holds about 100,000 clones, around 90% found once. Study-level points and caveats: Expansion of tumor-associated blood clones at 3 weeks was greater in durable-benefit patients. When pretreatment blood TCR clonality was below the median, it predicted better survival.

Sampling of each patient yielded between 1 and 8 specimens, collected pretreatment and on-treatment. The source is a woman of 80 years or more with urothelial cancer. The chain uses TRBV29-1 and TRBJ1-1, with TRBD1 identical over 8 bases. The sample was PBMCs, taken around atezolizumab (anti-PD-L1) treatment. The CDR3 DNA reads TGCAGCGCCGCCGCAGGGGGCGGGACTGAAGCTTTCTTT. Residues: CSAAAGGGTEAFF.